The next 13 T cell receptor beta chains were all read from a single sample in a study of blood T cells in healthy people across ages. Alongside a J-beta primer mix, a sample-barcoded 5' primer served in a second PCR lasting 7 to 11 cycles. A single record per CDR3 protein comes from TCRdb applying MiXCR to the 5' RACE reads. The sample has hundreds of thousands of distinct CDR3 sequences, 20% to 30% seen once. The same data also contributed to another study, on T cells of mothers and their children.

Input material: blood. Source of these receptors: a boy aged 5-17 years in good health.

This clonotype was seen more than once but under ten times. The CDR3 DNA sequence: TGTGCCATCAGTGAGTCTGCAACTGTAGAGCTGATACGCTACACCTTC. This translates into CAISESATVELIRYTF. V gene TRBV10-3 combines with J gene TRBJ1-2; no clear D. Germline CDR1 ENHRY, CDR2 SYGVKD. CDR3 length equals 16 residues. V was pared by 0 bases and J by 9 bases, with 20 bases between.

The chain uses TRBV6-6 and TRBJ1-5; tentative D call: TRBD1 (6 bases). The CDR3 has 13 amino acids. Germline V gene sequence: CDR1 MNHNY, CDR2 SVGAGI (reference sequence). The V gene lost 10 bases and the J gene lost 9 bases, with 19 bases spanning the gap. The CDR3 loop is CAILGGARGPQHF. In nucleotides, the CDR3 is TGTGCCATCCTCGGGGGGGCGCGGGGGCCCCAGCATTTT.

This chain joins TRBV5-5 and TRBJ2-2; D might be TRBD2 (5 bases). Germline loops: CDR1 SGHKS, CDR2 YYEKEE (reference sequence). The CDR3 is made up of 14 amino acids. Trimming pared 1 base from V and 6 bases from J, leaving 10 bases between. The CDR3 is CASSLRGYSGELFF. The CDR3 nucleotides are TGTGCCAGCAGCTTGCGAGGGTACTCCGGGGAGCTGTTTTTT.

The J gene is TRBJ2-7, the V gene TRBV6-5, with D uncertain. CDR1 MNHEY and CDR2 SVGAGI come from the germline V gene. V was shortened by 5 bases and J by 3 bases, with 11 bases between the two germline ends. The CDR3 is 13 amino acids. The CDR3 DNA reads TGTGCCAGCAGTCCCTTCCGTCTCTACGAGCAGTACTTC. Translating it yields CASSPFRLYEQYF.

This clonotype showed up just a few times. V gene TRBV15 combines with J gene TRBJ2-5; 10 bases are shared with TRBD2. The better agreement between TRBJ2-1 and the DNA end casts doubt on the J call. The CDR3 is 14 residues long. Germline V gene sequence: CDR1 LNHNV, CDR2 YYDKDF (reference sequence). CDR3 sequence (DNA): TGTGCCACCAGCAGAGAGCTAGCGGGAGAAGAGCAGTTCTTC. Encoded protein: CATSRELAGEEQFF.

Of note for this clonotype: No conserved phenylalanine or tryptophan is present at the end of the CDR3, so a read error is the likely explanation. The chain has TRBV15 and TRBJ2-6; D is perhaps TRBD2 (5 bases). Germline V gives CDR1 LNHNV, CDR2 YYDKDF (reference sequence). V lost 0 bases to trimming and J lost 0 bases, with 6 bases between them. The CDR3 consists of 16 residues. This chain's CDR3 is CATSREEGSGANVLTL. For the CDR3, the DNA is TGTGCCACCAGCAGAGAAGAGGGCTCTGGGGCCAACGTCCTGACTCTC.

The chain carries TRBV29-1 and TRBJ2-5; 8 bases are a match to TRBD1. V shed 4 bases and J 5 bases; nucleotides not matched to a gene: 9. Germline V gene lookup returns CDR1 SQVTM and CDR2 ANQGSEA. The CDR3 loop spans 14 amino acids. The CDR3 reads CSVVGETGAETQYF. The CDR3 DNA sequence: TGCAGCGTTGTAGGGGAGACAGGGGCTGAGACCCAGTACTTC.

This chain connects TRBV7-9 to TRBJ2-2; 8 nucleotides line up with TRBD1. J gave up 3 bases and V 0 bases, and 3 bases lay outside the gene matches. CDR1 and CDR2 (germline): SEHNR, FQNEAQ (reference sequence). CDR3 length: 16 residues. In DNA form, the CDR3 reads TGTGCCAGCAGCTTAGCAGGACAGGGACACACCGGGGAGCTGTTTTTT. Translation: CASSLAGQGHTGELFF.

This clonotype showed up just a few times. J is TRBJ2-1 and V is TRBV25-1; 8 bases are a match to TRBD2. CDR1 and CDR2 (germline): MGHDK, SYGVNS. V gave up 4 bases and J gave up 8 bases; unmatched junction bases: 10. The CDR3 has 15 residues. In nucleotides, the CDR3 is TGTGCCAGCAGTGTTGCGGGAAGCGGGAGTGATGAGCAGTTCTTC. It translates to CASSVAGSGSDEQFF.

The chain recombines TRBV7-6 with TRBJ2-7; no reliable D call. V lost 1 base, J lost 4 bases, and 8 bases lay in between. The length of the CDR3 is 13 residues. Germline assignment: CDR1 SGHVS and CDR2 FNYEAQ. CDR3 in DNA: TGTGCCAGCAGCTTAGTTCATCAGTACGAGCAGTACTTC. Translation: CASSLVHQYEQYF.

The chain combines TRBV28 with TRBJ2-6; no reliable D call. Looked up from germline, CDR1 is MDHEN and CDR2 is SYDVKM. The CDR3 covers 16 residues. V dropped 7 bases and J dropped 0 bases, with 13 bases sitting between them. The CDR3 here is CASKGRWNSGANVLTF. The CDR3 DNA sequence: TGTGCCAGCAAGGGCAGGTGGAACTCTGGGGCCAACGTCCTGACTTTC. Using reference TRBV28 and TRBJ2-6 for the parts outside the CDR3, the full variable domain is DVKVTQSSRYLVKRTGEKVFLECVQDMDHENMFWYRQDPGLGLRLIYFSYDVKMKEKGDIPEGYSVSREKKERFSLILESASTNQTSMYLCASKGRWNSGANVLTFGAGSRLTVL.

The count of this clonotype is one. V gene TRBV21-1 combines with J gene TRBJ1-1; the D call of TRBD1 is as the table states it, not checked on the DNA. TRBV21-1 counts as a pseudogene. The CDR3 length is 15 residues. The CDR3 is CASSKDWSLDRGAFF. CDR3 bases: TGTGCCAGCAGCAAAGATTGGTCTCTTGACAGGGGAGCTTTCTTT.

The genes are TRBV11-2 and TRBJ2-1; 9 nucleotides match TRBD2. TRBJ2-7 matches the DNA end more closely, so the J call is doubtful. Per the germline V gene, CDR1 is SGHAT and CDR2 is FQNNGV. The CDR3 totals 17 residues. As DNA, the CDR3 is TGTGCCAGCAGCTCGGGAATTACGGGACTAGCAGACAATGAGCAGTACTTC. It yields the protein CASSSGITGLADNEQYF.